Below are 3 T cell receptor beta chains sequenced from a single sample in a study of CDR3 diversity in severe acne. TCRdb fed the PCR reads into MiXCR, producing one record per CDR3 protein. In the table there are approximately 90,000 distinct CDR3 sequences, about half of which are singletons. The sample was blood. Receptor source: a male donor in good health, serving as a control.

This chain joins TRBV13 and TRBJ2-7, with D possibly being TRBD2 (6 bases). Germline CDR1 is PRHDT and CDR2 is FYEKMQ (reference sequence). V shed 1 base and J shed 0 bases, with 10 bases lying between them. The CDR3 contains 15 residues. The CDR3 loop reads CASSLAGALSYEQYF. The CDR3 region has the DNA TGTGCCAGCAGCTTAGCGGGAGCCCTCTCCTACGAGCAGTACTTC.

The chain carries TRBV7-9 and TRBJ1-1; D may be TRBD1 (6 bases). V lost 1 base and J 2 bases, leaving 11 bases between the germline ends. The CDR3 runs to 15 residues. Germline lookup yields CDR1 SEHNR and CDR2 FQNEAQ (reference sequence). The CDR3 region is CASSLDSGANTEAFF. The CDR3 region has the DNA TGTGCCAGCAGCTTAGATTCAGGGGCTAACACTGAAGCTTTCTTT.

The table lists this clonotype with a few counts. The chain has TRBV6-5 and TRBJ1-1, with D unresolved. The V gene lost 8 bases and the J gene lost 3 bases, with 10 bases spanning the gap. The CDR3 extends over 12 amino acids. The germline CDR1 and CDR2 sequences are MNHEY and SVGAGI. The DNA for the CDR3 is TGTGCCAGCGGTCGTGAGGACACTGAAGCTTTCTTT. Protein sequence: CASGREDTEAFF.